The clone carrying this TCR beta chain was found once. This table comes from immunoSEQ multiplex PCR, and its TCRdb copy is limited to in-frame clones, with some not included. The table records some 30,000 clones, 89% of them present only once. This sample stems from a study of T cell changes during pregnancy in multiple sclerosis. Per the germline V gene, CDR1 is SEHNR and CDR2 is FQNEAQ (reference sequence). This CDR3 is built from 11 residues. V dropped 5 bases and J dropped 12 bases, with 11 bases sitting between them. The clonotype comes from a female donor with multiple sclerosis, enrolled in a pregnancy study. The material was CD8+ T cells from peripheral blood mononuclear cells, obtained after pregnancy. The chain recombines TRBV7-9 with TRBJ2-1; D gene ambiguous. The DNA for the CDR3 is TGTGCCAGCAGCCCGCGTCTTGGGCAGTTCTTC. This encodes CASSPRLGQFF.